A selection of T cell receptor beta chains follows, all from one sample in a study of PD-1 blockade in classical Hodgkin lymphoma. Measured with immunoSEQ multiplex PCR; TCRdb has only the in-frame clones, and not every one. The sample records about 35,000 clones, more than 65% being singletons. Sequenced here: peripheral blood mononuclear cells (PBMCs), sampled before the second cycle of nivolumab. All receptors come from a human donor with classical Hodgkin lymphoma. CDR3s include the opening cysteine and the closing phenylalanine or tryptophan. Fields, in order: J gene, V gene, CDR3 length, CDR3 protein.

TRBJ1-2	TRBV27	14	CASSLQGVGYGYTF
TRBJ1-2	TRBV6-6	16	CASSIGPGQGNDGYTF
TRBJ2-3	TRBV30	14	CAWSRDSYTDTQYF
TRBJ2-2	TRBV28	19	CASRRTGAGLAGVTGELFF
TRBJ1-3	TRBV6-5	15	CASAQGTRGGNTIYF
TRBJ2-1	TRBV7-2	14	CASTRLAGRNEQFF
TRBJ2-7	TRBV4-3	16	CASSQAQTSGSYEQYF
TRBJ2-3	TRBV2	15	CASSFASGGAKTQYF
TRBJ2-7	TRBV6-1	11	CASSGQVEQYF
TRBJ2-5	TRBV7-2	13	CASSLGPQETQYF
TRBJ2-7	TRBV21-1	16	CASSKGQGLPYYEQYF
TRBJ2-1	TRBV5-1	18	CASSLGRLAGLAANEQFF
TRBJ2-3	TRBV4-2	18	CASSQDRASGGRAGTQYF
TRBJ1-1	TRBV2	16	CASSESGARVGTEAFF
TRBJ1-5	TRBV5-5	16	CASSLGVWAGNQPQHF
TRBJ1-2	TRBV4-3	16	CASSRQSVGGSGGYTF
TRBJ1-5	TRBV13	13	CASSFGINQPQHF
TRBJ2-3	TRBV10-3	14	CATHLGQFTDTQYF
TRBJ2-2	TRBV27	11	CASKGLGELFF
TRBJ1-6	TRBV19	14	CASSYRGLGSPLHF
TRBJ1-4	TRBV27	15	CASSSLAVVNEKLFF
TRBJ1-1	TRBV28	14	CASIEQGRSTEAFF
TRBJ2-2	TRBV5-1	15	CASRRTGRNTGELFF
TRBJ2-7	TRBV7-2	12	CASSFQGREQYF
TRBJ1-5	TRBV7-9	16	CASSLDVGQVVQPQHF
TRBJ1-1	TRBV2	13	CATQTSPDTEAFF
TRBJ2-3	TRBV19	17	CASSKASGRGRTDTQYF
TRBJ1-2	TRBV10-3	12	CAVRGLRDGYTF
TRBJ2-7	TRBV6-6	15	CASSYTGVSTYEQYF
TRBJ1-2	TRBV27	13	CASRRQGDYGYTF
TRBJ2-1	TRBV7-2	17	CASRLRLWTTENEEQFF
TRBJ2-5	TRBV5-1	12	CASRYDQETQYF
TRBJ2-2	TRBV5-1	18	CASSLPLRTSATLGELFF
TRBJ2-5	TRBV18	12	CASSPEGETQYF
TRBJ2-2	TRBV9	15	CASSVRVGVPGELFF
TRBJ1-1	TRBV11-2	14	CASSPRLGNTEAFF
TRBJ2-7	TRBV7-2	14	CASSRLPRAYEQYF
TRBJ2-1	TRBV7-2	16	CASSQSLRGAYNEQFF
TRBJ1-2	TRBV5-1	13	CASSWDRNYGYTF
TRBJ2-7	TRBV11-3	14	CASSRTDSSYEQYF
TRBJ2-1	TRBV4-1	15	CASSQGGAFNNEQFF
TRBJ2-2	TRBV7-9	15	CASSLGTMGTGELFF
TRBJ1-1	TRBV7-9	13	CASSTRGNTEAFF
TRBJ1-5	TRBV6-5	14	CASRLGVSNQPQHF
TRBJ2-5	TRBV21-1	15	CASNLGGGFGETQYF
TRBJ1-2	TRBV7-2	13	CASSLSRLDGYTF
TRBJ1-1	TRBV7-9	13	CASSSGPNTEAFF
TRBJ2-2	TRBV25-1	16	CASSDNLRGRTGELFF
TRBJ2-7	TRBV5-4	13	CASSQTGSYEQYF
TRBJ1-1	TRBV7-2	14	CASSWGQLNTEAFF
TRBJ2-1	TRBV6-5	13	CASSYLPPHEQFF
TRBJ2-1	TRBV9	16	CASSVGQASSYNEQFF
TRBJ2-1	TRBV6-5	15	CASSYPGAGGNEQFF
TRBJ2-1	TRBV19	15	CASSIAGGSYNEQFF
TRBJ1-5	TRBV28	15	CASSLSGLIGQPQHF
TRBJ2-7	TRBV19	14	CASSMAGNSYEQYF
TRBJ1-4	TRBV5-6	15	CASSLEGTPNEKLFF
TRBJ2-1	TRBV18	17	CASSPFLAGGSYNEQFF
TRBJ2-4	TRBV15	15	CATSGGLAGRFVQYF
TRBJ1-5	TRBV4-2	13	CASSQRRNQPQHF